The 6 T cell receptor beta chains in this list originate from one sample, sequenced in a study of OX40 agonist ivuxolimab in advanced cancers. Assay used: immunoSEQ multiplex PCR; TCRdb lists only in-frame clones, some missing. The data contain roughly 20,000 clones, 80% to 90% of them seen just once; the ten biggest clones take up roughly 16%. The sample in question was CD4+ or CD8+ T cells sorted from blood, obtained in a trial of the OX40 agonist ivuxolimab. Receptor source: an adult with an advanced solid tumor such as melanoma, head and neck, liver or kidney cancer.

In DNA, the CDR3 is TGTGCCAGCCGTTCCGGGACAGGGATGACTGAAGCTTTCTTT. This gives the protein CASRSGTGMTEAFF. The chain carries TRBV6-1 and TRBJ1-1; TRBD1 aligns across 9 bases. V lost 8 bases, J lost 5 bases, and 9 bases stayed unmatched. CDR3 length: 14 amino acids. CDR1 MNHNS and CDR2 SASEGT come from the germline V gene.

The genes are TRBV30 and TRBJ1-5, with a tentative D call TRBD1 (5 bases). The V end was cut by 3 bases, the J end by 16 bases, with 10 bases between. In germline, CDR1 is GTSNPN, CDR2 SVGIG (reference sequence). This CDR3 is built from 9 residues. The CDR3 DNA sequence: TGTGCCTGGAGCCCCGACAGACATTTT. This translates into CAWSPDRHF.

The CDR3 DNA reads as TGTGCCACCGTGGAACAGGGGGGGAAAATTAGCAATCAGCCCCAGCATTTT. Translation gives CATVEQGGKISNQPQHF. The rearrangement joins TRBV15 to TRBJ1-5; 8 positions agree with TRBD1. Per germline, CDR1 LNHNV and CDR2 YYDKDF (reference sequence). The CDR3 is made up of 17 amino acids. V gave up 8 bases and J gave up 0 bases; unmatched junction bases: 12.

This rearrangement joins TRBV15 to TRBJ2-7; D may match TRBD1 or TRBD2 (5 bases each). CDR1 and CDR2 from the germline V gene are LNHNV and YYDKDF (reference sequence). V lost 0 bases, J lost 2 bases, and 11 bases lay in between. This CDR3 spans 15 amino acids. CDR3 sequence reads: CATSRDLRGPYEQYF. The CDR3 DNA follows: TGTGCCACCAGCAGAGATCTTCGGGGACCCTACGAGCAGTACTTC.

V usage is TRBV18 and J usage is TRBJ2-1; no reliable D call. The CDR3 has 14 amino acids. Germline-derived CDR1 and CDR2 are KGHSH and LQKENI. Trimming shortened V by 6 bases and J by 4 bases, and 13 bases separated the two germline ends. This CDR3 is CASSATRQYNEQFF. CDR3 in DNA: TGTGCCAGCTCCGCGACGCGGCAGTACAATGAGCAGTTCTTC.

The chain is built from TRBV21-1 and TRBJ2-1; TRBD2, the table's D call, lacks a check against the DNA. TRBV21-1 counts as a pseudogene. This CDR3 region has 17 residues. The DNA for the CDR3 is TGTGCCAGCAGCAAAGGACTTCCGGGGGGACCGGACAATGAGCAGTTCTTC. Translated: CASSKGLPGGPDNEQFF.